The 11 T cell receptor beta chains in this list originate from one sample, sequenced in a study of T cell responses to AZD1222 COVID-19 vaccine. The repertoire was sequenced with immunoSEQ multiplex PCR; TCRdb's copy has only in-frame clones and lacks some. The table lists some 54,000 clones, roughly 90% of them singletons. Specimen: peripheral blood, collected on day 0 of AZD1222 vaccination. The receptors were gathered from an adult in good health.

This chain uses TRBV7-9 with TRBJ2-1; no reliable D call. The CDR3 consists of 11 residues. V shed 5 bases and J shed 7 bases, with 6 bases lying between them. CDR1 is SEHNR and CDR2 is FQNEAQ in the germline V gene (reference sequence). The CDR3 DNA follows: TGTGCCAGCAGCACGGGTAATGAGCAGTTCTTC. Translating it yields CASSTGNEQFF.

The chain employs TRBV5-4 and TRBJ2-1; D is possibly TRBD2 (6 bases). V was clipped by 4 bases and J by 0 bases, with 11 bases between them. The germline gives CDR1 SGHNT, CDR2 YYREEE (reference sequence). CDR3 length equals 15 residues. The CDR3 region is CASSPGGRSYNEQFF. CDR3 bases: TGTGCCAGCAGCCCCGGAGGGCGCTCCTACAATGAGCAGTTCTTC.

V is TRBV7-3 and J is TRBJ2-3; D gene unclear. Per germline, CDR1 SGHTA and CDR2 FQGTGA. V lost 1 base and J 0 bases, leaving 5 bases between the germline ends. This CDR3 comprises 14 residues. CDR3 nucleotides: TGTGCCAGCAGCTTAATGCAGAGCACAGATACGCAGTATTTT. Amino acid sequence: CASSLMQSTDTQYF.

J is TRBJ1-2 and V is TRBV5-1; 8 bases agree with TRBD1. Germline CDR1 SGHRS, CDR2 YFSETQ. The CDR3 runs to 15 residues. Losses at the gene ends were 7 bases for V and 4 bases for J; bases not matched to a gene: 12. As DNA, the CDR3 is TGCGCCAGCCAAAGAACTCAGGGGGCTCCCTATGGCTACACCTTC. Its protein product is CASQRTQGAPYGYTF. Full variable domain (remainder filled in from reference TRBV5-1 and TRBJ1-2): KAGVTQTPRYLIKTRGQQVTLSCSPISGHRSVSWYQQTPGQGLQFLFEYFSETQRNKGNFPGRFSGRQFSNSRSEMNVSTLELGDSALYLCASQRTQGAPYGYTFGSGTRLTVV.

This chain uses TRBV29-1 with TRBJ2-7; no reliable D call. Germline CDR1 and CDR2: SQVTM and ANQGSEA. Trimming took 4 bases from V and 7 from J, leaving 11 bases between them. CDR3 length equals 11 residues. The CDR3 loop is CSVGALGEQYF. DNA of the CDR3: TGCAGCGTTGGGGCCTTGGGAGAGCAGTACTTC.

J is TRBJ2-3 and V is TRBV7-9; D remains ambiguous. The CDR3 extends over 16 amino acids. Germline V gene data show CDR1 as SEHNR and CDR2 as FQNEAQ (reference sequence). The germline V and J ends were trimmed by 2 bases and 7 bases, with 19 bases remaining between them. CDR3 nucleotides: TGTGCCAGCAGCTTAACGGGCCTCCCCCCGACGAATACGCAGTATTTT. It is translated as CASSLTGLPPTNTQYF.

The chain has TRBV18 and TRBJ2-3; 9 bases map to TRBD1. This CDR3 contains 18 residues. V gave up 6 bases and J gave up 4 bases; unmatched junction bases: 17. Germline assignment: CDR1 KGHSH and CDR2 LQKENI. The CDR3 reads CASSLLTPGTGPPDTQYF. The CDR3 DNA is TGTGCCAGCTCCCTACTAACGCCCGGGACAGGGCCACCAGATACGCAGTATTTT.

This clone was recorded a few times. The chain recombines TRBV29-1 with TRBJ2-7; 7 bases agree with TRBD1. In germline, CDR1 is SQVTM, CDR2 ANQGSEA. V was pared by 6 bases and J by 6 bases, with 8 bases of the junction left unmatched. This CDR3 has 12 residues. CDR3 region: CSVRQGVREQYF. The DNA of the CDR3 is TGCAGCGTGAGACAGGGAGTGCGCGAGCAGTACTTC.

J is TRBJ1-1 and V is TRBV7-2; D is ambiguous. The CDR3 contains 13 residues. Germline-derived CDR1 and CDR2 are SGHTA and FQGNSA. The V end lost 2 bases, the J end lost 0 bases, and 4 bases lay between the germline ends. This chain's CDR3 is CASSLSVNTEAFF. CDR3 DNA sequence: TGTGCCAGCAGCTTATCAGTGAACACTGAAGCTTTCTTT.

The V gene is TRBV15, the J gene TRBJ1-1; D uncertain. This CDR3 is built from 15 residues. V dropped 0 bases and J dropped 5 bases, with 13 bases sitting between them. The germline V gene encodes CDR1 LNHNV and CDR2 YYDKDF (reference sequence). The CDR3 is CATSRDVAFGTEAFF. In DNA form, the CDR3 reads TGTGCCACCAGCAGAGATGTCGCGTTTGGGACTGAAGCTTTCTTT. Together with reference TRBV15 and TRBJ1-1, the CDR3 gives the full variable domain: DAMVIQNPRYQVTQFGKPVTLSCSQTLNHNVMYWYQQKSSQAPKLLFHYYDKDFNNEADTPDNFQSRRPNTSFCFLDIRSPGLGDTAMYLCATSRDVAFGTEAFFGQGTRLTVV.

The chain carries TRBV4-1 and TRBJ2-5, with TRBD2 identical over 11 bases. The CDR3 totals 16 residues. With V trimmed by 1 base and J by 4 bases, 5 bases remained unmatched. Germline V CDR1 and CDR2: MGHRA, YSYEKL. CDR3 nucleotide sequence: TGCGCCAGCAGCCAAGGGCCTCTAGCGGGAGGAGAGACCCAGTACTTC. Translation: CASSQGPLAGGETQYF.